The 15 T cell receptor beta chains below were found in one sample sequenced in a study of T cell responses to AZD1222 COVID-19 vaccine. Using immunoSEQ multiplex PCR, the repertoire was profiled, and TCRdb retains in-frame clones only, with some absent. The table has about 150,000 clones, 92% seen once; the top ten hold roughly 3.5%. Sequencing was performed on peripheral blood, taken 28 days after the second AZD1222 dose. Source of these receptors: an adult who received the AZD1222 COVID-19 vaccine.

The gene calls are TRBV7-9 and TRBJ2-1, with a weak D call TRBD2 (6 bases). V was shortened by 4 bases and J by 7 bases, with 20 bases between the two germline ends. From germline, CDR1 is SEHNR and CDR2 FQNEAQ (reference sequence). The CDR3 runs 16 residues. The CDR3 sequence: CASSSVERAPLNEQFF. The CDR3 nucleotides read TGTGCCAGCAGCTCTGTGGAGCGGGCGCCCCTTAATGAGCAGTTCTTC.

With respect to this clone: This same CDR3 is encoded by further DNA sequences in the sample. CDR3 coding DNA: TGTGCCAGCAGCGTAGCGGGACAGGGCACCTACGAGCAGTACTTC. The encoded protein is CASSVAGQGTYEQYF. The chain carries TRBV9 and TRBJ2-7; 9 bases map to TRBD1. V gave up 0 bases and J gave up 2 bases; unmatched junction bases: 3. Per germline, CDR1 SGDLS and CDR2 YYNGEE. The length of the CDR3 is 15 residues.

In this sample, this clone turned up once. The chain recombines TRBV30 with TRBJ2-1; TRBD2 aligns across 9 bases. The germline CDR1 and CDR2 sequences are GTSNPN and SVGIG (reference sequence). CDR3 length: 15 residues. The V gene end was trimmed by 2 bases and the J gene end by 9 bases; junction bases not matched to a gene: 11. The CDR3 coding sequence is TGTGCCTGGAGTCCCGGGGGGAGCGGGAGGATTGAGCAGTTCTTC. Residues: CAWSPGGSGRIEQFF.

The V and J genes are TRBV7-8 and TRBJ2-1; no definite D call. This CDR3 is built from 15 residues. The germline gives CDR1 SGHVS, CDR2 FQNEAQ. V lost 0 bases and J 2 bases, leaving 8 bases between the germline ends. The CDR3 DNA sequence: TGTGCCAGCAGCTTAGCGGCTAGTCCCTACAATGAGCAGTTCTTC. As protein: CASSLAASPYNEQFF.

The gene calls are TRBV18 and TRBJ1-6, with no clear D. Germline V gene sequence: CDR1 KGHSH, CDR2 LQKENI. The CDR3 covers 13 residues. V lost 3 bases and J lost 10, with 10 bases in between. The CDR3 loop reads CASSPAAESPLHF. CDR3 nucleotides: TGTGCCAGCTCACCGGCGGCAGAATCACCCCTCCACTTT.

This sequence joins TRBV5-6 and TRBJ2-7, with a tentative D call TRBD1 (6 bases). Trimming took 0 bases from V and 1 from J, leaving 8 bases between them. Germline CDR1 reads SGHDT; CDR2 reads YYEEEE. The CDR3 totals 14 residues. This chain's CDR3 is CASSLGGTSYEQYF. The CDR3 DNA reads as TGTGCCAGCAGCTTGGGAGGGACATCCTACGAGCAGTACTTC.

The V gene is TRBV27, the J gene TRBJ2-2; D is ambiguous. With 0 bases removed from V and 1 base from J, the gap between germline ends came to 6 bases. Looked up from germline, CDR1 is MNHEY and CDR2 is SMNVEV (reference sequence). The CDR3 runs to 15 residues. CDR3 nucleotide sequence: TGTGCCAGCAGTTTATCCAGTCGGAACACCGGGGAGCTGTTTTTT. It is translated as CASSLSSRNTGELFF.

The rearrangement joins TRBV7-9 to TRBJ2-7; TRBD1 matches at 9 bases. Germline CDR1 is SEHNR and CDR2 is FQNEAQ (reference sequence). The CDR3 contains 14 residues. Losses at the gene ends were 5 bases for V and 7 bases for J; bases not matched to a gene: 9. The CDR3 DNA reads TGTGCCAGCAGCGCCGGGACAGGGCACTCAGAGCAGTACTTC. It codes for CASSAGTGHSEQYF.

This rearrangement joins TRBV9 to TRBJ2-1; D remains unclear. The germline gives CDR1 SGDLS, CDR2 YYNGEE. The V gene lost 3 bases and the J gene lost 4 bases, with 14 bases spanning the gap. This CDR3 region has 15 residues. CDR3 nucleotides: TGTGCCAGCAGCGCGTCCTCACGCCTTTACAATGAGCAGTTCTTC. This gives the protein CASSASSRLYNEQFF.

The CDR3, as DNA: TGTGCCAGCAGTTTACCCGAGAGCACAGATACGCAGTATTTT. This codes for CASSLPESTDTQYF. This chain joins TRBV28 and TRBJ2-3; D is uncertain. The ends were cut back, 2 bases at V and 0 bases at J, with 6 bases in the middle. The germline CDR1 and CDR2 sequences are MDHEN and SYDVKM. The CDR3 spans 14 residues.

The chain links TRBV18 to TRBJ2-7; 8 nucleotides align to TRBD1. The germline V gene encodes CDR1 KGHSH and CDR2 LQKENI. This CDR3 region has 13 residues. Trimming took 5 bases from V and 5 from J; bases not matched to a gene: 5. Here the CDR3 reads CASSVRQGNEQYF. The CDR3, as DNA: TGTGCCAGCTCAGTCAGACAGGGGAACGAGCAGTACTTC.

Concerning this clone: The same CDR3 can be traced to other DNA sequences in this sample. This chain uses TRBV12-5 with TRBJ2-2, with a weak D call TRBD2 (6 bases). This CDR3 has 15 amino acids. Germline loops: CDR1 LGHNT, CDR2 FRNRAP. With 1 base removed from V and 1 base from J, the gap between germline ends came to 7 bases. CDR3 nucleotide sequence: TGTGCTAGTGGTTTGGGTAGCGGGAACACCGGGGAGCTGTTTTTT. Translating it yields CASGLGSGNTGELFF.

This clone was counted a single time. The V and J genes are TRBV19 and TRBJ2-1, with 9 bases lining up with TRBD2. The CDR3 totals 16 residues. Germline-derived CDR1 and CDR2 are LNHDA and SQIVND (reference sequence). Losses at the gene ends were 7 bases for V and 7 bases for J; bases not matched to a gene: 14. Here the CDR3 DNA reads TGTGCCAGTAAGAATAGGGGGCGGGAGGGCCGTAATGAGCAGTTCTTC. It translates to CASKNRGREGRNEQFF.

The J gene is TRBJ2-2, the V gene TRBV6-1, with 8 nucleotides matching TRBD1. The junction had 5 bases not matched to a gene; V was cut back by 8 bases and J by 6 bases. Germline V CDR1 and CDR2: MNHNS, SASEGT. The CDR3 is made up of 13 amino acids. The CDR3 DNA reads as TGTGCCAGCTCTAAACAGGGGGCCGGGGAGCTGTTTTTT. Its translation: CASSKQGAGELFF.

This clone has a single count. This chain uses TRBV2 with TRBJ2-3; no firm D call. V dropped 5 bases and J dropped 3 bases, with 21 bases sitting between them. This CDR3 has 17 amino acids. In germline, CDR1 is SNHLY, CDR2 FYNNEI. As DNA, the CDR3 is TGTGCCAGCAGTACCTACCACCTCCTGGCGTTGACAGATACGCAGTATTTT. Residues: CASSTYHLLALTDTQYF.